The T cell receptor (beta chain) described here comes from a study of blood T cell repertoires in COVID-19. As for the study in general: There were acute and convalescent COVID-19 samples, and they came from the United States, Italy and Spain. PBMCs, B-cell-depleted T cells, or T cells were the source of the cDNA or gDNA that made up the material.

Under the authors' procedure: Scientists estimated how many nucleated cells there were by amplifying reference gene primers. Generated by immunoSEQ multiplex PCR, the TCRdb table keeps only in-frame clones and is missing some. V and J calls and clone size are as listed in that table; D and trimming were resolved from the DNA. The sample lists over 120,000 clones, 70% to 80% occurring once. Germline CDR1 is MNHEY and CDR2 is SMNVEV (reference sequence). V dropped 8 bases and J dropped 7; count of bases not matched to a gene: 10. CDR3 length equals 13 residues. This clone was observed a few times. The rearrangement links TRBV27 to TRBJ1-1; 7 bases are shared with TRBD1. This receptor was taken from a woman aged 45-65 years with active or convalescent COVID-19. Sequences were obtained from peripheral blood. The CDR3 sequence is CASGSLTGSEAFF. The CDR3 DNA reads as TGTGCCAGCGGCAGCTTGACAGGGAGTGAAGCTTTCTTT.